This TCR beta chain was recorded in a study of shared clonotypes between healthy human individuals. Deletions cut 8 bases from V and 4 bases from J, with 15 bases between. The CDR3 is 13 residues long. Germline loops: CDR1 LNHDA, CDR2 SQIVND (reference sequence). Sequencing was performed with immunoSEQ multiplex PCR; in TCRdb, only in-frame clones are kept and a portion is missing. The sample consists of about 1 million clones, under 80% of them appearing once. Sequencing used memory CD4+ T cells sorted from blood. As for subset: CD45RA-negative fraction. This sequence was found in a man between 18 and 35 years old in good health. The genes are TRBV19 and TRBJ2-7, with D uncertain. The CDR3 DNA sequence: TGTGCCAGTCTTAGACTCGGTAGGTACGAGCAGTACTTC. As protein: CASLRLGRYEQYF.